These T cell receptor beta chains were read from a single sample in a study of blood T cells in healthy people across ages. Using its own MiXCR run on the 5' RACE reads, TCRdb lists one record per CDR3 protein. Of roughly 1.6 million distinct CDR3 sequences listed, 30% to 35% are singletons. Material: blood. These receptors all stem from a woman in her twenties or thirties in good health. The CDR3 runs from the conserved cysteine through the conserved F or W. The order of the fields is D gene, clone size, V gene, J gene, CDR3 DNA, CDR3 protein. A D gene is named only where the DNA matches it firmly. Size is omitted from some rows. Given values are once, few, many or a class for expanded clones.

.	.	TRBV7-3	TRBJ2-5	TGTGCCAGCAGCCCTCATCCGACTGGTTTTGCCCAGCAGTACTTC	CASSPHPTGFAQQYF
.	few	TRBV12-3/TRBV12-4	TRBJ2-6	TGTGCCAGCAGTTCGGTCCTGACTTTC	CASSSVLTF
TRBD1	.	TRBV2	TRBJ2-5	TGTGCCAGCAGTGGGGGACAGGGGGGAGAGACCCAGTACTTC	CASSGGQGGETQYF
TRBD1	.	TRBV12-3/TRBV12-4	TRBJ1-5	TGTGCCAGCAGCCGCACGACAGGGGGCAATCAGCCCCAGCATTTT	CASSRTTGGNQPQHF
.	.	TRBV5-1	TRBJ2-3	TGCGCCAGCAGCCCCGGGACTTCTATGGATACGCAGTATTTT	CASSPGTSMDTQYF
TRBD2	few	TRBV20-1	TRBJ2-1	TGCAGTGCTAGCCCATCGACTGGCGGGAGAGGGAATGAGCAGTTCTTC	CSASPSTGGRGNEQFF
TRBD2	few	TRBV4-2	TRBJ2-3	TGTGCCAGCAGCCCACTGGGGACCGGGACTAGCGGGAGGTATAGGATAGATACGCAGTATTTT	CASSPLGTGTSGRYRIDTQYF
.	.	TRBV7-2	TRBJ2-3	TGTGCCAGCAGCCACCGACGGGGAAGGGGGACAGATACGCAGTATTTT	CASSHRRGRGTDTQYF
.	.	TRBV20-1	TRBJ1-1	TGCAGTGTTCCCGACAGGCCGCTAGCTTTCTTT	CSVPDRPLAFF
.	.	TRBV7-2	TRBJ1-6	TGTGCCAGCAGCTTGCAGGGGAATACACCCCTCCACTTT	CASSLQGNTPLHF
.	.	TRBV20-1	TRBJ1-3	TGCAGTGCTAGAGCCGGGCCACCCTCTGGAAACACCATATATTTT	CSARAGPPSGNTIYF
.	few	TRBV5-1	TRBJ2-7	TGCGCCAGCAGCTCACAGGGCCAAGACTACGAGCAGTACTTC	CASSSQGQDYEQYF
.	.	TRBV6-1	TRBJ2-7	TGTGCCAGCACCTTAGGGGGGAGCTCCTACGAGCAGTACTTC	CASTLGGSSYEQYF
.	.	TRBV27	TRBJ2-3	TGTGCCAGCAGTTTCGCGGGCTTCACAGATACGCAGTATTTT	CASSFAGFTDTQYF
TRBD2	few	TRBV10-2	TRBJ2-3	TGCGCCAGCACCCCTAGCGGGAAGGGCACAGATACGCAGTATTTT	CASTPSGKGTDTQYF
.	.	TRBV7-8	TRBJ2-6	TGTGCCAGCAGCTTGGGACGCCGCGGGGAGCGCAGCTCTGGGGCCAACGTCCTGACTTTC	CASSLGRRGERSSGANVLTF
TRBD1	few	TRBV5-1	TRBJ2-7	TGCGCCAGCAGCTTACAGACAGGGGAAGGCTACGAGCAGTACTTC	CASSLQTGEGYEQYF
.	.	TRBV7-9	TRBJ1-1	TGTGCCAGCAGCTCGGCACTGCGTACGGGGAACACTGAAGCTTTCTTT	CASSSALRTGNTEAFF
.	.	TRBV7-8	TRBJ2-7	TGTGCCAGCAGCGGGGACGCTAAGGAATACGAGCAGTACTTC	CASSGDAKEYEQYF
.	many	TRBV6-2/TRBV6-3	TRBJ2-7	.	CASSSSGLAGTQYF
.	.	TRBV20-1	TRBJ2-5	TGCAGACCTGACCGCGGACACAACCAAGAGACCCAGTACTTC	CRPDRGHNQETQYF
.	few	TRBV7-9	TRBJ1-2	TGTGCCAGCAGTTCCGCCCGACCCGGGCGAGACTATGGCTACACCTTC	CASSSARPGRDYGYTF
.	.	TRBV6-2/TRBV6-3	TRBJ2-1	TGTGCCACCCGAAGGGTGGATGAGCAGTTCTTC	CATRRVDEQFF
.	.	TRBV21-1	TRBJ2-3	TGTGCCAGCAGCATGCAGCGGACTACTCCCAAAAGCACAGATACGCAGTATTTT	CASSMQRTTPKSTDTQYF
.	many	TRBV7-3	TRBJ1-1	TGTGCCAGCAGCTTATGGACCAACACTGAAGCTTTCTTT	CASSLWTNTEAFF
TRBD1	few	TRBV20-1	TRBJ1-2	TGCAGTGCTACAGGGGGCTCTGGCTACACCTTC	CSATGGSGYTF
TRBD1	.	TRBV6-5	TRBJ2-7	TGTGCCAGCAGTCGGGGACAGGGGCTCTACGAGCAGTACTTC	CASSRGQGLYEQYF
.	many	TRBV5-1	TRBJ2-3	TGCGCCAGCAGCTTGGGTCAAGGCCGCACAGATACGCAGTATTTT	CASSLGQGRTDTQYF
.	few	TRBV20-1	TRBJ1-2	TGCAGTGCTAGCGACACGTATGGCTACACCTTC	CSASDTYGYTF